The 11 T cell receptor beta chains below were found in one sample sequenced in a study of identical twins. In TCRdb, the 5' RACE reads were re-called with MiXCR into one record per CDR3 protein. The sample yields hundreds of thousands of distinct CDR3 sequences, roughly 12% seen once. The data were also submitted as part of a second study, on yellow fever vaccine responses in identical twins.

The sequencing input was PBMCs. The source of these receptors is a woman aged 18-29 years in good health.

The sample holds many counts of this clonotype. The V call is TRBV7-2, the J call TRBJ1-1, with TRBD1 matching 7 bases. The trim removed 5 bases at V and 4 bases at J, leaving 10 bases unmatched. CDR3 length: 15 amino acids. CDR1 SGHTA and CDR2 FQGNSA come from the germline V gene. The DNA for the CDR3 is TGTGCCAGCAGCCCCACAGGGACAGCCGGCACTGAAGCTTTCTTT. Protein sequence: CASSPTGTAGTEAFF.

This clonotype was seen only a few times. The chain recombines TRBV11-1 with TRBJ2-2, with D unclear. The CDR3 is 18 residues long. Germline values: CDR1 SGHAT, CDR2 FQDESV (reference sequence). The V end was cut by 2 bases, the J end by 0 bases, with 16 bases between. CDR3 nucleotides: TGTGCCAGCAGCTTAAATAGAGAACGCACTTCGAACACCGGGGAGCTGTTTTTT. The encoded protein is CASSLNRERTSNTGELFF.

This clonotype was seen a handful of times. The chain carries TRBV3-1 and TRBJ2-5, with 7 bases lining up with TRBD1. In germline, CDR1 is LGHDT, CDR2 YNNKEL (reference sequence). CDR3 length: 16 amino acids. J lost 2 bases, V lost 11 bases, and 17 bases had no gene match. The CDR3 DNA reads TGTGCCGCGATAGAAGAGTATGGGACAGAACAAGAGACCCAGTACTTC. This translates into CAAIEEYGTEQETQYF.

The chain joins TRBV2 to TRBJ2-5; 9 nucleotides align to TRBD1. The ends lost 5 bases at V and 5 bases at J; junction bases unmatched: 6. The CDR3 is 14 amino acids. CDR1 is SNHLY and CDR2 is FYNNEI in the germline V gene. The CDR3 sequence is CASSRDRVIETQYF. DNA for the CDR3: TGTGCCAGCAGTCGGGACAGGGTGATTGAGACCCAGTACTTC.

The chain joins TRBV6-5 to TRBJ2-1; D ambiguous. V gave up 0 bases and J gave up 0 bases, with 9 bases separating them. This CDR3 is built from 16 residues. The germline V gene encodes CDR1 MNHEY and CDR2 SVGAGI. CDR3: CASSYSLTVSYNEQFF. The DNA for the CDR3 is TGTGCCAGCAGTTACTCTCTGACGGTCTCCTACAATGAGCAGTTCTTC.

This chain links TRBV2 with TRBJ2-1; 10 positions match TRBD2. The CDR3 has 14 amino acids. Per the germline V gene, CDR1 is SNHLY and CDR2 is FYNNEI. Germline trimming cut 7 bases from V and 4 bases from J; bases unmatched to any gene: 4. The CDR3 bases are TGTGCCAGCATGAGGACTAGCGGTTACAATGAGCAGTTCTTC. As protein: CASMRTSGYNEQFF.

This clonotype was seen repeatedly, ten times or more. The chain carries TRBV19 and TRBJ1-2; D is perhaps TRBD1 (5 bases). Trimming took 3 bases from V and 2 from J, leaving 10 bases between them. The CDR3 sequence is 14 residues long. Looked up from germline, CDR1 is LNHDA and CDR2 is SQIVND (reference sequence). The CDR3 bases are TGTGCCAGTAGTATCGGGGCCGCGAACTATGGCTACACCTTC. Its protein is CASSIGAANYGYTF.

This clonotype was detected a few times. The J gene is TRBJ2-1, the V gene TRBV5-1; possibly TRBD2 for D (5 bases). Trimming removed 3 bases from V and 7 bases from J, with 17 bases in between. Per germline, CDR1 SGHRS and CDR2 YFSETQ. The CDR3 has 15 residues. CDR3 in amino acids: CASSSRTGFGNEQFF. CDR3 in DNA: TGCGCCAGCAGCTCGCGTACGGGGTTCGGTAATGAGCAGTTCTTC.

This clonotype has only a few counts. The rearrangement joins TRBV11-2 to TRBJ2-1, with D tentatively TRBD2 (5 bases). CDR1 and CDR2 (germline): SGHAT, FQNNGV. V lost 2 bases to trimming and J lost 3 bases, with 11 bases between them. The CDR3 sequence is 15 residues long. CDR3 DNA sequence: TGTGCCAGCAGCTTATGGACGGGGTTCTACAATGAGCAGTTCTTC. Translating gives CASSLWTGFYNEQFF. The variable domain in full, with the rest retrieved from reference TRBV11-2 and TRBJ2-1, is EAGVAQSPRYKIIEKRQSVAFWCNPISGHATLYWYQQILGQGPKLLIQFQNNGVVDDSQLPKDRFSAERLKGVDSTLKIQPAKLEDSAVYLCASSLWTGFYNEQFFGPGTRLTVL.

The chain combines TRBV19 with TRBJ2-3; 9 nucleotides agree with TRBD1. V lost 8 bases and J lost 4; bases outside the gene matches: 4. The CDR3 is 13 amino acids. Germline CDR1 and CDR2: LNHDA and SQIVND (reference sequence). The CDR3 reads CASRTGGSDTQYF. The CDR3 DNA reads TGTGCCAGTCGTACAGGGGGCTCAGATACGCAGTATTTT. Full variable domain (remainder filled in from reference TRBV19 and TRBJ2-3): DGGITQSPKYLFRKEGQNVTLSCEQNLNHDAMYWYRQDPGQGLRLIYYSQIVNDFQKGDIAEGYSVSREKKESFPLTVTSAQKNPTAFYLCASRTGGSDTQYFGPGTRLTVL.

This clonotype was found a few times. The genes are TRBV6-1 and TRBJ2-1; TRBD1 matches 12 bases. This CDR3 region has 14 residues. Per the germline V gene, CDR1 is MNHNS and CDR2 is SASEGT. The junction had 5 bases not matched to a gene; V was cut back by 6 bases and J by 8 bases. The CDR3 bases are TGTGCCAGCAGGGGACAGGGGGCTCGGGATGAGCAGTTCTTC. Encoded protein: CASRGQGARDEQFF.